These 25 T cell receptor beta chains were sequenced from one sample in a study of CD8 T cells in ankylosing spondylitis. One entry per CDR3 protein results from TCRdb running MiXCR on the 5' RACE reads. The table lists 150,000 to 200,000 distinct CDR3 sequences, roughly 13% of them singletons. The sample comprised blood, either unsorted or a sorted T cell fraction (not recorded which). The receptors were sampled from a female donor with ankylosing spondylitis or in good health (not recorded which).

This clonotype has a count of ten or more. The CDR3 sequence: CASSLEGSTDTQYF. CDR3 bases: TGCGCCAGCAGCTTGGAGGGTAGCACAGATACGCAGTATTTT. The V and J genes are TRBV5-1 and TRBJ2-3; D not resolved. The length of the CDR3 is 14 residues. Trimming removed 0 bases at V and 0 bases at J, with 5 bases between. Germline V gene lookup returns CDR1 SGHRS and CDR2 YFSETQ.

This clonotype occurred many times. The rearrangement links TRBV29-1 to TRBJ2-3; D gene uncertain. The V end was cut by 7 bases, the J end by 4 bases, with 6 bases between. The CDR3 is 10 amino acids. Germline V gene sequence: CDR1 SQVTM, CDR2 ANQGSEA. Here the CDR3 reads CSADADTQYF. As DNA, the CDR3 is TGCAGCGCTGATGCAGATACGCAGTATTTT.

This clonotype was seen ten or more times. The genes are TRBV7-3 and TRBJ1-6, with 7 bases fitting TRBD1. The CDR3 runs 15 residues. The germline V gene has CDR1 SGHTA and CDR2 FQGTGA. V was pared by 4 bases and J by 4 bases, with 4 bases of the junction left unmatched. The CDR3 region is CASSSSGQYNSPLHF. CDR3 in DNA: TGTGCCAGCAGCTCTTCGGGACAGTATAATTCACCCCTCCACTTT.

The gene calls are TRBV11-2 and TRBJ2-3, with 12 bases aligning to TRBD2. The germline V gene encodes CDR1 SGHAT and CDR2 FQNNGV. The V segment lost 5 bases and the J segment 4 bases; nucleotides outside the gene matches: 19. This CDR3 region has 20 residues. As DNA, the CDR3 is TGTGCCAGCAGCCCACCCTTGGGGCTAGCGGGAGGGAGGAATCCAGATACGCAGTATTTT. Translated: CASSPPLGLAGGRNPDTQYF.

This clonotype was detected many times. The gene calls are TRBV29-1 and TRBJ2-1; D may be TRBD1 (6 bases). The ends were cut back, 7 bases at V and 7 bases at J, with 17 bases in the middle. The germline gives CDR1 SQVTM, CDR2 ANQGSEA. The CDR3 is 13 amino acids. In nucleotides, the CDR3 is TGCAGCGCCGAGAGACAAGGGGGTAATGAGCAGTTCTTC. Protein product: CSAERQGGNEQFF.

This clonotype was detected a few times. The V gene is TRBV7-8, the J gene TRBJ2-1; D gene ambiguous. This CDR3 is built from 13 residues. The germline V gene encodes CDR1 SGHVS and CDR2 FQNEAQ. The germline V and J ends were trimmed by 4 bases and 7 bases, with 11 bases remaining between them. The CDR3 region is CASSSQRINEQFF. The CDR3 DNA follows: TGTGCCAGCAGCTCCCAACGAATAAATGAGCAGTTCTTC.

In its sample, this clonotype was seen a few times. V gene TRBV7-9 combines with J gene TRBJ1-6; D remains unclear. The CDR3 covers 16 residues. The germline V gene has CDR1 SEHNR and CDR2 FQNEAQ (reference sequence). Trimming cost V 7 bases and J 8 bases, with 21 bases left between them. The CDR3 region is CASTRLLGFTDSPLHF. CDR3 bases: TGTGCCAGCACCCGATTGCTGGGGTTCACGGATTCACCCCTCCACTTT.

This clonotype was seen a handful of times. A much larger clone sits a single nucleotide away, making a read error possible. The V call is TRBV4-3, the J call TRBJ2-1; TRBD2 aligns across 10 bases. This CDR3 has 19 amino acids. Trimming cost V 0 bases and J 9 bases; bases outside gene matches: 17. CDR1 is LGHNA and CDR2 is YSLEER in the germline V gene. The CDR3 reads CASSQELVKGLAGVVEQFF. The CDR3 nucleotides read TGCGCCAGCAGCCAAGAACTCGTGAAAGGGCTAGCGGGAGTCGTTGAGCAGTTCTTC.

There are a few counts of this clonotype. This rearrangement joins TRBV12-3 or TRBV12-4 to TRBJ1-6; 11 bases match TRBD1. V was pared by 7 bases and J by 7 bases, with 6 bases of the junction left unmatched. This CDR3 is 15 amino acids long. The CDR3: CASNSGQGDNSPLHF. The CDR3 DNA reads TGTGCCAGCAACTCGGGACAGGGGGACAATTCACCCCTCCACTTT.

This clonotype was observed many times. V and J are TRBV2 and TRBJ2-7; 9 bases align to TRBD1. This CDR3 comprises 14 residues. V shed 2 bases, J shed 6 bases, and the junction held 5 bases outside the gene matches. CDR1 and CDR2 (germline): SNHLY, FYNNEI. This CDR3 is CASSEITGGAEQYF. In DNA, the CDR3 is TGTGCCAGCAGTGAAATTACAGGGGGCGCCGAGCAGTACTTC.

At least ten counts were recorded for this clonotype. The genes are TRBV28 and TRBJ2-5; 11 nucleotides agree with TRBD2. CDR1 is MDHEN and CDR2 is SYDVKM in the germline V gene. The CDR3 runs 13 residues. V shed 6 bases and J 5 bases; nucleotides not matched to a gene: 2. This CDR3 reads CASRLAGEETQYF. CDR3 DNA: TGTGCCAGCAGACTAGCGGGAGAGGAGACCCAGTACTTC.

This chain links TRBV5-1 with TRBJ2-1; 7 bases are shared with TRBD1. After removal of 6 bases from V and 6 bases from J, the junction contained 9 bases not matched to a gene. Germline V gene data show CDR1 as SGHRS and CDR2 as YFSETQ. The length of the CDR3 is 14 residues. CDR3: CASKRTQGVNEQFF. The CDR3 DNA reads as TGCGCCAGCAAGAGGACGCAGGGGGTCAATGAGCAGTTCTTC.

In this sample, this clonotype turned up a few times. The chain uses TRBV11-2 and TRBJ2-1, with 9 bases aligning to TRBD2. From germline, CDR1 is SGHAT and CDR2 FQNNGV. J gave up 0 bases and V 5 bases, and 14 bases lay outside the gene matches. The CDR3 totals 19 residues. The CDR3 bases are TGTGCCAGCAGCCCAAAAGTAGGGACTAGCTGGTACTCCTACAATGAGCAGTTCTTC. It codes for CASSPKVGTSWYSYNEQFF.

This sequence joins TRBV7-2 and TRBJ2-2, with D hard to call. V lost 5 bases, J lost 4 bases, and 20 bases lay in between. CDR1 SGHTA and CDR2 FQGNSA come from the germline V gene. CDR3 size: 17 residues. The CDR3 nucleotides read TGTGCCAGCAGCCCAGGACGAGCGAGGATCGGCACCGGGGAGCTGTTTTTT. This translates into CASSPGRARIGTGELFF.

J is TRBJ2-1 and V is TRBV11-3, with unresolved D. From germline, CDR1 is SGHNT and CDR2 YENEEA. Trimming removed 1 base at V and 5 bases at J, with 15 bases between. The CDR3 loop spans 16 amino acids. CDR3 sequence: CASSLVVSPLNNEQFF. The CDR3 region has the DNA TGTGCCAGCAGCTTAGTGGTCTCCCCTCTGAACAATGAGCAGTTCTTC.

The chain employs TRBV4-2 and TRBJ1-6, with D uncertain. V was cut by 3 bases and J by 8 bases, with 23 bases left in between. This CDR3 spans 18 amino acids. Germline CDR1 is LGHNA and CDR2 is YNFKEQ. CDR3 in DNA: TGTGCCAGCAGCCATTCGGACTTAAAGTCCCGAGCAGATTCACCCCTCCACTTT. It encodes CASSHSDLKSRADSPLHF.

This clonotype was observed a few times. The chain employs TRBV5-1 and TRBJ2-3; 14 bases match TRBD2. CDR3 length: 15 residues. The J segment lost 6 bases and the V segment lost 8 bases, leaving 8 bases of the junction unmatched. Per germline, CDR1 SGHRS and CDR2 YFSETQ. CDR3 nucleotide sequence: TGCGCCAGTGCGGGACTAGCGGGAGATGGTGATACGCAGTATTTT. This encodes CASAGLAGDGDTQYF.

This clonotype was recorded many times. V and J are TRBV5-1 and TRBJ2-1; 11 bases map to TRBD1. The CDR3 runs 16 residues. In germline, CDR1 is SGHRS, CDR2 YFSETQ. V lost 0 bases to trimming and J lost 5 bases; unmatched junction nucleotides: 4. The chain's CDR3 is CASSLDGTGGNNEQFF. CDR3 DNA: TGCGCCAGCAGCTTGGATGGGACAGGGGGTAACAATGAGCAGTTCTTC.

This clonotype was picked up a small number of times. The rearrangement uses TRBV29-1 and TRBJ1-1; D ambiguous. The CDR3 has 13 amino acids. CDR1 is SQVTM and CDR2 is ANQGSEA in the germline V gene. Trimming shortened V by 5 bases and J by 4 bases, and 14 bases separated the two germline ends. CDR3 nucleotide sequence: TGCAGCGTTAGATACGGCACCGGCACTGAAGCTTTCTTT. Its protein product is CSVRYGTGTEAFF.

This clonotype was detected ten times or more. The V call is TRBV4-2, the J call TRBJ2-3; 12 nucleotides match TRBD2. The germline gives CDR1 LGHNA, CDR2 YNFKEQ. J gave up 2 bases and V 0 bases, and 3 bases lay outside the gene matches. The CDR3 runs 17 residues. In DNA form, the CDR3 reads TGTGCCAGCAGCCAAGATCTAGCGGGAGGGAACACAGATACGCAGTATTTT. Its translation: CASSQDLAGGNTDTQYF.

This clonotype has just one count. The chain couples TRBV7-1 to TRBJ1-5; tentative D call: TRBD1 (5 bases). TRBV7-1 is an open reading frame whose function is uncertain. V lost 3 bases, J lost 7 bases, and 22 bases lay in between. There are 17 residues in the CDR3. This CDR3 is CASSSHTVPRRGQPQHF. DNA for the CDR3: TGTGCCAGCAGCTCGCATACAGTCCCAAGGAGGGGACAGCCCCAGCATTTT.

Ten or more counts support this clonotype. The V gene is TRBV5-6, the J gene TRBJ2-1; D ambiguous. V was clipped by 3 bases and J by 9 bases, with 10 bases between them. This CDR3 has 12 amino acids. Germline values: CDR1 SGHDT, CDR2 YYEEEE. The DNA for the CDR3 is TGTGCCAGCAGCTCAAGTCTTCGTGAGCAGTTCTTC. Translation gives CASSSSLREQFF.

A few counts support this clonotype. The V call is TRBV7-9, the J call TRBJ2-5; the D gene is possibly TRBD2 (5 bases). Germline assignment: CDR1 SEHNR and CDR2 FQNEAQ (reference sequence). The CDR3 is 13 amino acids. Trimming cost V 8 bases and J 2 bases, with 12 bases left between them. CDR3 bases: TGTGCCAGCCTAGCCCCCGGTCAAGAGACCCAGTACTTC. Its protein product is CASLAPGQETQYF.

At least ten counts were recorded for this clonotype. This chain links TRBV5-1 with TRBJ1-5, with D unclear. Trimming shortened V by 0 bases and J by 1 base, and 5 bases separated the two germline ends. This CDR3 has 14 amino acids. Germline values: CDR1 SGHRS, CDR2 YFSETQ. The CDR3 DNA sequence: TGCGCCAGCAGCTTGGGAGCGAGCAATCAGCCCCAGCATTTT. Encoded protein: CASSLGASNQPQHF.

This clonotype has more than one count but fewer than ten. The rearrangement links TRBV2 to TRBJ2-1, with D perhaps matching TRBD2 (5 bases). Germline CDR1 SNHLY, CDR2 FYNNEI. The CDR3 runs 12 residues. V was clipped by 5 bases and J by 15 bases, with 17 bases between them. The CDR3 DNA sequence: TGTGCCAGCAGTTTGAGCGGAGACTCGGGGTTCTTC. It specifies CASSLSGDSGFF.